This TCR beta chain emerged from a study of a mutant IDH1 vaccine in newly diagnosed glioma. The assay was immunoSEQ multiplex PCR, and TCRdb's table has in-frame clones only and misses some. The table lists 30,000 to 35,000 clones, roughly three fifths of them singletons. Time point of the sample: week 5, during vaccination. Doses of 300 ug of mutant IDH1 20-mer peptide were given with topical imiquimod. The sample holds a few counts of this clone. Its antigen is not known. Deletions cut 9 bases from V and 1 base from J, with 12 bases between. The CDR3 loop spans 13 amino acids. CDR1 is SNHLY, CDR2 FYNNEI, per germline.

The clonotype comes from a woman aged 18-29 years with glioma. The chain combines TRBV2 with TRBJ1-1, with D tentatively TRBD1 (6 bases). Specimen: PBMCs, collected from a glioma patient whose treatment included an IDH1 peptide vaccine. CDR3 sequence reads: CASRDTGNTEAFF. CDR3 coding DNA: TGTGCCAGTAGGGACACGGGGAACACTGAAGCTTTCTTT.